The T cell receptor (beta chain) described here comes from a study of T cell repertoires in cytomegalovirus infection. Broader study findings: Clonotype analysis showed dominance of the ex vivo response by HLA-C-restricted CMV-specific TCR beta clonotypes. Cumulative public TCR beta family frequency identified carriers of CMV plus the relevant HLA.

V was pared by 5 bases and J by 4 bases, with 15 bases of the junction left unmatched. CDR1 and CDR2 (germline): MGHRA, YSYEKL. This CDR3 spans 18 amino acids. TCRdb fed the reads into MiXCR, producing one record per CDR3 protein. The sample holds hundreds of thousands of distinct CDR3 sequences, roughly 15% seen once. This clonotype was observed a few times. Its antigen is unidentified. The specimen sequenced was PBMCs. The origin of this receptor is a human donor in good health (CMV status not recorded). Some clones in this sample may be carry-over from other donors' samples. V usage is TRBV4-1 and J usage is TRBJ1-5, with 9 positions matching TRBD1. CDR3 in amino acids: CASSFQWVQGAQNQPQHF. CDR3 in DNA: TGCGCCAGCAGCTTTCAATGGGTACAGGGGGCCCAGAATCAGCCCCAGCATTTT.